These 27 T cell receptor beta chains share one sample of origin, sequenced in a study of cytomegalovirus exposure and HLA in healthy donors. Primers: 60 Vbeta forward and 13 Jbeta reverse. The repertoire was sequenced with immunoSEQ multiplex PCR; TCRdb's copy has only in-frame clones and lacks some. Altogether 90,000 to 120,000 clones are present, approximately 80% being singletons, with the ten largest covering approximately 4.1%. Input material: PBMCs. The origin of the receptors is a female donor in good health and CMV-seropositive.

The V and J genes are TRBV5-6 and TRBJ2-7; weak D call: TRBD2 (5 bases). Germline V lookup: CDR1 SGHDT, CDR2 YYEEEE. V was cut by 4 bases and J by 3 bases, with 11 bases left in between. CDR3 size: 13 residues. The CDR3 protein is CASSTREIYEQYF. For the CDR3, the DNA is TGTGCCAGCAGCACAAGGGAGATCTACGAGCAGTACTTC.

The chain combines TRBV27 with TRBJ1-1, with 9 bases identical to TRBD1. Trimming took 7 bases from V and 4 from J; bases not matched to a gene: 4. Germline V gene data show CDR1 as MNHEY and CDR2 as SMNVEV (reference sequence). The CDR3 extends over 13 amino acids. In nucleotides, the CDR3 is TGTGCCAGCAAAAAGACAGGGGGCACTGAAGCTTTCTTT. Translation gives CASKKTGGTEAFF.

J is TRBJ2-6 and V is TRBV2; 10 bases fit TRBD1. Germline CDR1 reads SNHLY; CDR2 reads FYNNEI. This CDR3 has 15 residues. J was trimmed by 1 base and V by 9 bases; bases with no gene match: 3. The CDR3 sequence: CASSDRGSGANVLTF. The CDR3 nucleotides read TGTGCCAGTTCGGACAGGGGGTCTGGGGCCAACGTCCTGACTTTC.

This clone showed up just a few times. This sequence joins TRBV10-3 and TRBJ2-5; 13 bases align to TRBD2. Germline V gives CDR1 ENHRY, CDR2 SYGVKD. Trimming cost V 6 bases and J 5 bases; bases outside gene matches: 3. The CDR3 covers 14 residues. The CDR3 is CAISKTSGGETQYF. CDR3 in DNA: TGTGCCATCAGCAAGACTAGCGGGGGGGAGACCCAGTACTTC.

The V gene is TRBV19, the J gene TRBJ2-1, with 8 positions matching TRBD2. Germline values: CDR1 LNHDA, CDR2 SQIVND (reference sequence). Trimming at V came to 11 bases and at J to 8 bases, leaving 20 bases not matched to a gene. The CDR3 spans 16 residues. The CDR3: CAPGFRSRGLVYEQFF. Written as DNA, the CDR3 is TGTGCCCCCGGGTTTAGGTCACGGGGACTAGTCTATGAGCAGTTCTTC.

The rearrangement links TRBV5-1 to TRBJ2-2; 10 bases align to TRBD2. Germline CDR1 and CDR2: SGHRS and YFSETQ. The CDR3 loop spans 19 amino acids. The junction had 13 bases not matched to a gene; V was cut back by 1 base and J by 4 bases. The CDR3 DNA reads TGCGCCAGCAGCTTGCGGTGGCAGGGGACTAGCGTGGGCACCGGGGAGCTGTTTTTT. Translation gives CASSLRWQGTSVGTGELFF. Variable domain in full (rest from reference TRBV5-1 and TRBJ2-2): KAGVTQTPRYLIKTRGQQVTLSCSPISGHRSVSWYQQTPGQGLQFLFEYFSETQRNKGNFPGRFSGRQFSNSRSEMNVSTLELGDSALYLCASSLRWQGTSVGTGELFFGEGSRLTVL.

The rearrangement uses TRBV5-4 and TRBJ1-1; 11 positions match TRBD1. The CDR3 is 14 amino acids. Per germline, CDR1 SGHNT and CDR2 YYREEE (reference sequence). Trimming took 5 bases from V and 11 from J; bases not matched to a gene: 11. CDR3 bases: TGTGCCAGCAGTTCGAGGACAGGGGGCGAGTGGGCTTTCTTT. Amino acid sequence: CASSSRTGGEWAFF.

The chain uses TRBV7-9 and TRBJ1-2; TRBD1 matches at 7 bases. The germline V gene has CDR1 SEHNR and CDR2 FQNEAQ (reference sequence). The V gene end was trimmed by 0 bases and the J gene end by 6 bases; junction bases not matched to a gene: 4. This CDR3 contains 14 residues. CDR3 sequence reads: CASSLAGQGDGYTF. DNA for the CDR3: TGTGCCAGCAGCTTAGCAGGGCAGGGGGATGGCTACACCTTC.

V and J are TRBV6-1 and TRBJ2-1; the D gene is possibly TRBD2 (6 bases). Germline lookup yields CDR1 MNHNS and CDR2 SASEGT. With 1 base removed from V and 7 bases from J, the gap between germline ends came to 11 bases. This CDR3 comprises 14 residues. Written as DNA, the CDR3 is TGTGCCAGCAGTGAAGGGCCCCGGGGGAATGAGCAGTTCTTC. The encoded protein is CASSEGPRGNEQFF.

The chain recombines TRBV7-6 with TRBJ1-2; D uncertain. This CDR3 comprises 15 residues. Trimming cost V 5 bases and J 0 bases, with 13 bases left between them. The germline V gene encodes CDR1 SGHVS and CDR2 FNYEAQ. The DNA for the CDR3 is TGTGCCAGCAGCCCCCCCGAGGGAGCTAACTATGGCTACACCTTC. Residues: CASSPPEGANYGYTF.

The V gene is TRBV6-1, the J gene TRBJ2-7, with 10 bases matching TRBD2. Trimming removed 10 bases from V and 5 bases from J; junction bases left unmatched: 14. Germline V gene lookup returns CDR1 MNHNS and CDR2 SASEGT. The CDR3 covers 15 residues. In nucleotides, the CDR3 is TGTGCCACCGCCAGACTAGCGGGCGTTCGGGACGAGCAGTACTTC. Translated, it gives CATARLAGVRDEQYF.

This chain uses TRBV2 with TRBJ2-3; 10 bases are a match to TRBD2. The CDR3 is 15 amino acids. V shed 6 bases, J shed 1 base, and the junction held 4 bases outside the gene matches. CDR1 is SNHLY, CDR2 FYNNEI, per germline. The CDR3, as DNA: TGTGCCAGCAGAGAGCGGGAGGGCCGCACAGATACGCAGTATTTT. This translates into CASREREGRTDTQYF.

CDR3 protein: CASRFSTQGTEAFF. The CDR3 DNA follows: TGTGCAAGTCGCTTCTCCACGCAGGGAACTGAAGCTTTCTTT. This chain connects TRBV12-2 to TRBJ1-1; TRBD1, as called in the table, went unchecked against the DNA. TRBV12-2 counts as a pseudogene. The CDR3 covers 14 residues.

This clone was observed once. CDR3 region: CASRTFDSSYEQYF. CDR3 coding DNA: TGTGCCAGCAGAACCTTCGACAGCTCCTACGAGCAGTACTTC. V is TRBV27 and J is TRBJ2-7, with D possibly matching TRBD1 (5 bases). The CDR3 is 14 residues long. CDR1 and CDR2 (germline): MNHEY, SMNVEV (reference sequence). V dropped 6 bases and J dropped 0 bases, with 12 bases sitting between them.

The chain carries TRBV2 and TRBJ2-2; D perhaps matches TRBD1 (6 bases). The CDR3 has 14 residues. From germline, CDR1 is SNHLY and CDR2 FYNNEI. The V end lost 9 bases, the J end lost 7 bases, and 18 bases lay between the germline ends. DNA of the CDR3: TGTGCCAGTAGTACAGGGATGGGGTACGGGGAGCTGTTTTTT. Translated: CASSTGMGYGELFF.

The chain carries TRBV7-9 and TRBJ2-5; 9 positions agree with TRBD1. The J call may be wrong; the DNA end is better matched by TRBJ2-7. The CDR3 has 14 amino acids. CDR1 and CDR2 (germline): SEHNR, FQNEAQ (reference sequence). The CDR3 sequence is CASSAGTGLYEQYF. The CDR3 region has the DNA TGTGCCAGCAGCGCGGGGACAGGGCTATACGAGCAGTACTTC.

The chain links TRBV29-1 to TRBJ1-5, with 7 bases identical to TRBD1. CDR1 SQVTM and CDR2 ANQGSEA come from the germline V gene. The V segment lost 6 bases and the J segment 2 bases; nucleotides outside the gene matches: 4. CDR3 length: 13 amino acids. CDR3 sequence (DNA): TGCAGCGTCCCAGACAGGGGCAATCAGCCCCAGCATTTT. Translating it yields CSVPDRGNQPQHF.

V usage is TRBV18 and J usage is TRBJ2-3; 9 bases match TRBD2. The germline V gene has CDR1 KGHSH and CDR2 LQKENI. V shed 6 bases, J shed 2 bases, and the junction held 12 bases outside the gene matches. The CDR3 spans 17 residues. CDR3 region: CASSSRVAGAHTDTQYF. The CDR3 nucleotides are TGTGCCAGCTCCTCCCGAGTAGCGGGGGCACACACAGATACGCAGTATTTT.

The rearrangement links TRBV7-6 to TRBJ1-5; the D gene is possibly TRBD1 (5 bases). Trimming removed 2 bases from V and 0 bases from J, with 11 bases in between. This CDR3 contains 16 residues. Germline CDR1 reads SGHVS; CDR2 reads FNYEAQ. This CDR3 is CASSLRIQDSNQPQHF. The CDR3 coding sequence is TGTGCCAGCAGCTTAAGGATACAGGATAGCAATCAGCCCCAGCATTTT.

The chain couples TRBV30 to TRBJ2-6, with 9 positions matching TRBD1. CDR1 is GTSNPN, CDR2 SVGIG, per germline (reference sequence). This CDR3 region has 17 residues. After removal of 4 bases from V and 0 bases from J, the junction contained 7 bases not matched to a gene. CDR3 in DNA: TGTGCCTGGACCACAGGGGGCTTGGGCTCTGGGGCCAACGTCCTGACTTTC. Translated: CAWTTGGLGSGANVLTF.

This clone has more than one count but fewer than ten. The rearrangement joins TRBV7-9 to TRBJ2-3; D might be TRBD2 (6 bases). V gave up 4 bases and J gave up 0 bases, with 8 bases separating them. Looked up from germline, CDR1 is SEHNR and CDR2 is FQNEAQ (reference sequence). The CDR3 covers 14 residues. The CDR3, as DNA: TGTGCCAGCAGCTCGGGACTGAGCACAGATACGCAGTATTTT. Its protein is CASSSGLSTDTQYF.

The chain couples TRBV5-4 to TRBJ1-2, with TRBD1 matching over 9 bases. CDR3 length equals 13 residues. Trimming took 4 bases from V and 5 from J; bases not matched to a gene: 3. In germline, CDR1 is SGHNT, CDR2 YYREEE (reference sequence). The DNA for the CDR3 is TGTGCCAGCAGCCCGGGACAGGGTTATGGCTACACCTTC. It codes for CASSPGQGYGYTF.

This chain links TRBV5-1 with TRBJ1-1, with 9 nucleotides matching TRBD1. Looked up from germline, CDR1 is SGHRS and CDR2 is YFSETQ. V was clipped by 9 bases and J by 3 bases; unmatched bases: 9. The CDR3 has 14 residues. CDR3 sequence reads: CANPQGARDTEAFF. The CDR3 region has the DNA TGCGCCAACCCACAGGGGGCGCGGGACACTGAAGCTTTCTTT. Full variable domain (missing parts from reference TRBV5-1 and TRBJ1-1): KAGVTQTPRYLIKTRGQQVTLSCSPISGHRSVSWYQQTPGQGLQFLFEYFSETQRNKGNFPGRFSGRQFSNSRSEMNVSTLELGDSALYLCANPQGARDTEAFFGQGTRLTVV.

In DNA, the CDR3 is TGTGCCAGCAGCCCGCCGACCAGGGACAGAGAGCTCCCTAACTATGGCTACACCTTC. Translation: CASSPPTRDRELPNYGYTF. The chain is built from TRBV11-2 and TRBJ1-2; the match to TRBD1 covers 7 bases. Germline lookup yields CDR1 SGHAT and CDR2 FQNNGV. Germline trimming cut 5 bases from V and 0 bases from J; bases unmatched to any gene: 18. This CDR3 comprises 19 residues.

This clone was seen a handful of times. The chain recombines TRBV19 with TRBJ2-7; 9 bases fit TRBD1. The CDR3 extends over 13 amino acids. Germline V gene data show CDR1 as LNHDA and CDR2 as SQIVND (reference sequence). V gave up 8 bases and J gave up 6 bases; unmatched junction bases: 8. The CDR3 coding sequence is TGTGCCAGTCACCGGGACAGGGACGGCGAGCAGTACTTC. Translating gives CASHRDRDGEQYF.

As concerns this clone: One junction end disagrees with the germline gene, perhaps due to a read error. The V and J genes are TRBV7-9 and TRBJ2-7; 8 nucleotides align to TRBD2. The CDR3 spans 15 residues. Germline V gene lookup returns CDR1 SEHNR and CDR2 FQNEAQ (reference sequence). DNA of the CDR3: TGTTCCAGCAGCTTAGTTGGCGGGAGGATAAACGAGCAGTACTTC. Protein product: CSSSLVGGRINEQYF.

The chain is built from TRBV27 and TRBJ2-7; TRBD1 might be the D (5 bases). Germline CDR1 MNHEY, CDR2 SMNVEV (reference sequence). The CDR3 length is 16 residues. The V end lost 0 bases, the J end lost 0 bases, and 12 bases lay between the germline ends. In DNA, the CDR3 is TGTGCCAGCAGTTTATCTATGGGGCCGAGCTCCTACGAGCAGTACTTC. Its translation: CASSLSMGPSSYEQYF.